This TCR beta chain was recovered during a study of T cell changes during pregnancy in multiple sclerosis. The V end was cut by 3 bases, the J end by 4 bases, with 15 bases between. The CDR3 loop spans 16 amino acids. Germline V CDR1 and CDR2: SGHTA, FQGNSA. Sequencing used immunoSEQ multiplex PCR; TCRdb keeps in-frame clones, though not all of them. Of 38,000 or so clones listed, 85% to 95% are singletons. The sample consisted of CD4+ T cells from peripheral blood mononuclear cells, taken in the second trimester of pregnancy. The receptor comes from a female donor with multiple sclerosis, enrolled in a pregnancy study. The chain links TRBV7-2 to TRBJ2-2, with D perhaps matching TRBD2 (5 bases). CDR3 sequence: CASSFGSSAGTGELFF. The DNA of the CDR3 is TGTGCCAGCAGCTTTGGAAGCAGTGCGGGCACCGGGGAGCTGTTTTTT.